This T cell receptor (beta chain) emerged from a study of shared clonotypes between healthy human individuals. Study details: Donor ages ranged 18 to 49 years: a couple of women, three men.

Execution of the assay was at deep level. Unsorted PBMC replicate PCRs used approximately 300 ng DNA, tens of thousands of T cell genomes. This table comes from immunoSEQ multiplex PCR, and its TCRdb copy is limited to in-frame clones, with some not included. The table lists around 500,000 clones, about three quarters of them singletons. Trimming removed 6 bases from V and 3 bases from J, with 12 bases in between. The CDR3 consists of 13 residues. Germline V CDR1 and CDR2: MNHEY, SMNVEV (reference sequence). Sequencing was done on a sample of PBMCs. The rearrangement links TRBV27 to TRBJ2-7, with D possibly matching TRBD1 (6 bases). This clonotype was sampled from a woman between 40 and 50 years old in good health. Some clones in this sample may be carry-over from other donors' samples. The CDR3 reads CASSPGHIYEQYF. The CDR3 DNA reads TGTGCCAGCAGCCCGGGACATATCTACGAGCAGTACTTC.